This T cell receptor beta chain is from a study of graft-versus-host responses after intestinal transplantation. About the research overall: Induction using anti-thymocyte globulin, followed by tacrolimus and steroids for about three years, was given to all recipients. Whole-study results and caveats: HvG clone declines early post-transplant were associated with peak circulating GvH levels. GvH clones were found in recipient marrow; some appeared first in ileum or blood.

In germline, CDR1 is SGHAT, CDR2 FQNNGV. V was pared by 2 bases and J by 5 bases, with 9 bases between. This CDR3 is 14 amino acids long. As concerns this clone: Antigen unknown.

Here immunoSEQ multiplex PCR was the method, and the copy in TCRdb shows in-frame clones only, minus some. The sample contains tens of thousands of clones, roughly 91% of which appear only once. V gene TRBV11-2 combines with J gene TRBJ2-2; weak D call: TRBD2 (6 bases). This receptor was identified in a human donor who received an intestinal transplant. The sample consisted of unstimulated CD4+ T cells sorted from spleen or lymph node cells, taken before intestinal transplant. CDR3 bases: TGTGCCAGCAGCTTACCGCGGGGTACCGGGGAGCTGTTTTTT. Translated, it gives CASSLPRGTGELFF.